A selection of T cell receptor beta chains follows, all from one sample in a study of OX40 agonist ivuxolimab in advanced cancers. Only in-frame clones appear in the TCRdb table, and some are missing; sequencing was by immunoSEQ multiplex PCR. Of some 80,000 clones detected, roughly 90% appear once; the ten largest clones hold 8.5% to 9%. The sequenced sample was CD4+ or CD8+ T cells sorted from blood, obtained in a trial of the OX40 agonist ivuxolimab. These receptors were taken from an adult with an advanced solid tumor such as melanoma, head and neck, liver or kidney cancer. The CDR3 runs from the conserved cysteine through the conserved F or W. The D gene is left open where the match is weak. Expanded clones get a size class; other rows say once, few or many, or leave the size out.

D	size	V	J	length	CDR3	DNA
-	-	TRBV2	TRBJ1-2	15	CASSEGGRKENGYTF	TGTGCCAGCAGTGAAGGAGGAAGGAAAGAAAATGGCTACACCTTC
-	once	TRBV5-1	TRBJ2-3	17	CASSRSGGRDSTDTQYF	TGCGCCAGCAGCCGATCTGGGGGTAGGGACAGCACAGATACGCAGTATTTT
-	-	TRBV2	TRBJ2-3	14	CAGHSLGGSDTQYF	TGTGCCGGGCACTCACTGGGGGGTTCGGATACGCAGTATTTT
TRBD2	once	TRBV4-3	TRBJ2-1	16	CASSLGLAGYNNEQFF	TGCGCCAGCAGCCTTGGACTAGCGGGGTACAACAATGAGCAGTTCTTC
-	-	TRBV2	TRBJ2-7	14	CASSDPSNSYEQYF	TGTGCCAGCAGTGATCCCTCAAACTCCTACGAGCAGTACTTC
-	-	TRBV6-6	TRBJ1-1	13	CASSYILGEGAFF	TGTGCCAGCAGTTACATTCTTGGGGAGGGAGCTTTCTTT
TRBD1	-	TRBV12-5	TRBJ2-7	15	CASVPQGAPLYEQYF	TGTGCTAGTGTCCCCCAGGGGGCCCCCCTCTACGAGCAGTACTTC
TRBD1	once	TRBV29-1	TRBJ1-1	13	CSVLPGTGFGAFF	TGCAGCGTGCTGCCCGGGACAGGGTTTGGGGCTTTCTTT
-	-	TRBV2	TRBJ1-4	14	CASSDTTVNEKLFF	TGTGCCAGCAGTGATACGACAGTAAATGAAAAACTGTTTTTT
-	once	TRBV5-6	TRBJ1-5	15	CASSLVRDTSQPQHF	TGTGCCAGCAGCTTGGTCCGGGACACGAGTCAGCCCCAGCATTTT
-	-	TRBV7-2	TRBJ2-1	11	CASSLNNEQFF	TGTGCCAGCAGCCTGAACAATGAGCAGTTCTTC
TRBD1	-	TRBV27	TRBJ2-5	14	CASSMTGGQETQYF	TGTGCCAGCAGTATGACAGGGGGCCAAGAGACCCAGTACTTC
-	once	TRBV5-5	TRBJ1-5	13	CANRRGKNQPQHF	TGTGCCAACAGAAGGGGGAAGAATCAGCCCCAGCATTTT
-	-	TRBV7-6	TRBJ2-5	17	CASSPRGGRPNQETQYF	TGTGCCAGCAGCCCTAGGGGGGGCCGTCCCAACCAAGAGACCCAGTACTTC
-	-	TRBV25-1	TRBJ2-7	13	CASSVTSGVEQYF	TGTGCCAGCAGTGTGACGTCAGGGGTTGAGCAGTACTTC
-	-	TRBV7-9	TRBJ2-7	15	CASSYKVGGSYEQYF	TGTGCCAGCAGCTACAAGGTGGGGGGCTCCTACGAGCAGTACTTC
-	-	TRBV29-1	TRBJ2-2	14	CSVSGGLGTGELFF	TGCAGCGTTTCCGGGGGGCTTGGCACCGGGGAGCTGTTTTTT
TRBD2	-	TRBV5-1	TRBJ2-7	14	CASRPGGEAYEQYF	TGCGCCAGCAGGCCCGGGGGGGAGGCCTACGAGCAGTACTTC
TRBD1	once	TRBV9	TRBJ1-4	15	CASSGDREGNEKLFF	TGTGCCAGCAGCGGGGACAGGGAGGGCAACGAAAAACTGTTTTTT
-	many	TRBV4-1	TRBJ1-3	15	CASSQESGVGNTIYF	TGCGCCAGCAGCCAAGAGTCAGGGGTTGGAAACACCATATATTTT
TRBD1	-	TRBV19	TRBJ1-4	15	CASSISGTGNEKLFF	TGTGCCAGTAGTATTAGTGGGACAGGGAATGAAAAACTGTTTTTT
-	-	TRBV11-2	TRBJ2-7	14	CASSLGDGSVKQYF	TGTGCCAGCAGCTTAGGGGACGGATCGGTAAAGCAGTACTTC
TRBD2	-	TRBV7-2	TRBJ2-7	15	CASSAPGLAGWEQYF	TGTGCCAGCAGCGCCCCGGGACTAGCGGGGTGGGAGCAGTACTTC
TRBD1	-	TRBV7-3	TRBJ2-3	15	CASSTTGAGTDTQYF	TGTGCCAGCAGCACGACAGGGGCTGGCACAGATACGCAGTATTTT
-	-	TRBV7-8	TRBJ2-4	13	CASSITGNHIQYF	TGTGCCAGCAGCATAACCGGGAATCACATTCAGTACTTC
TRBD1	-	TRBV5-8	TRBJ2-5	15	CASRHGQGAWETQYF	TGTGCCAGCAGACACGGACAGGGGGCGTGGGAGACCCAGTACTTC
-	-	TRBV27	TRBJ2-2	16	CASTPPGTMNTGELFF	TGTGCCAGCACCCCTCCCGGGACGATGAACACCGGGGAGCTGTTTTTT
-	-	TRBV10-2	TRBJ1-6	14	CASQGADPYSPLHF	TGCGCCAGTCAAGGGGCCGACCCTTATTCACCCCTCCACTTT
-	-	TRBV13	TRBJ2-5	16	CASSFSGWQIQETQYF	TGTGCCAGCAGCTTTTCTGGGTGGCAGATACAAGAGACCCAGTACTTC
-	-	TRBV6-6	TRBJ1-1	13	CASSFQPNTEAFF	TGTGCCAGCAGTTTCCAGCCGAACACTGAAGCTTTCTTT
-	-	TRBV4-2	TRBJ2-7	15	CASSQDGGAANEQYF	TGTGCCAGCAGCCAAGATGGGGGGGCCGCCAACGAGCAGTACTTC
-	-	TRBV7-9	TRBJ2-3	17	CASSLPRSGESTDTQYF	TGTGCCAGCAGCTTACCTAGATCAGGGGAGAGCACAGATACGCAGTATTTT
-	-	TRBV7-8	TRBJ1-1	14	CASSNPEGRWAAFF	TGTGCCAGCAGCAATCCGGAAGGGCGATGGGCGGCTTTCTTT
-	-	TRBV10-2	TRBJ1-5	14	CASSSTEYNQPQHF	TGCGCCAGCAGTTCGACAGAATACAATCAGCCCCAGCATTTT
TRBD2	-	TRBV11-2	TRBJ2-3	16	CASSPRLAGNTDTQYF	TGTGCCAGCAGCCCCCGACTAGCGGGGAACACAGATACGCAGTATTTT
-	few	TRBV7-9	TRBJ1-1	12	CASSLGSTEAFF	TGTGCCAGCAGCTTAGGGTCCACTGAAGCTTTCTTT
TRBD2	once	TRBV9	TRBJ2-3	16	CASSGLAGGSTDTQYF	TGTGCCAGCAGCGGACTAGCGGGGGGGTCCACAGATACGCAGTATTTT
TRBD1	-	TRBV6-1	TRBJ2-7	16	CASSEADRGRSYEQYF	TGTGCCAGCAGTGAAGCGGACAGGGGGCGCTCCTACGAGCAGTACTTC
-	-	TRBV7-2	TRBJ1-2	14	CASSPRGVQYGYTF	TGTGCCAGCAGCCCCCGTGGGGTACAGTATGGCTACACCTTC
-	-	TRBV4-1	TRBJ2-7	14	CASSQATDWDEQYF	TGCGCCAGCAGCCAAGCCACGGACTGGGATGAGCAGTACTTC
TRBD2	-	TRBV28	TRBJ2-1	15	CASSLAGELYNEQFF	TGTGCCAGCAGTTTAGCGGGGGAGCTCTACAATGAGCAGTTCTTC
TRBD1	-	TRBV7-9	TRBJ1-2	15	CASSSLTGKAYGYTF	TGTGCCAGCAGCTCCCTGACAGGGAAGGCCTATGGCTACACCTTC
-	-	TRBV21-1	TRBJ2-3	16	CASSKVPYEGTDTQYF	TGTGCCAGCAGCAAAGTCCCGTACGAGGGCACAGATACGCAGTATTTT
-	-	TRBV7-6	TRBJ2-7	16	CASSLPKGGSSYEQYF	TGTGCCAGCAGCTTACCCAAAGGAGGATCTTCCTACGAGCAGTACTTC